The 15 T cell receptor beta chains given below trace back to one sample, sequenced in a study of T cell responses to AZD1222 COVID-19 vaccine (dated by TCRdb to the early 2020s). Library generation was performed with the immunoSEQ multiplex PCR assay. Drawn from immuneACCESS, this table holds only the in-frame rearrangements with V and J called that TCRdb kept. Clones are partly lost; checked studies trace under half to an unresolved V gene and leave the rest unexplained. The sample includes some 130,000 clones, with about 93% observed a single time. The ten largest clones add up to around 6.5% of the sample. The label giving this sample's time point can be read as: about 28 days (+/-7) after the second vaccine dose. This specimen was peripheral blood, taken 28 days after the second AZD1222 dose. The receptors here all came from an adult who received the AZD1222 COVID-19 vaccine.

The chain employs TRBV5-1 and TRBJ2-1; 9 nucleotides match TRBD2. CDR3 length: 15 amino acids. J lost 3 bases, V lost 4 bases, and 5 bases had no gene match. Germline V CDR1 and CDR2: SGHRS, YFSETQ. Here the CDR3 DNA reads TGCGCCAGCAGCCTCAGCGGGGGGAACTACAATGAGCAGTTCTTC. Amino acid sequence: CASSLSGGNYNEQFF.

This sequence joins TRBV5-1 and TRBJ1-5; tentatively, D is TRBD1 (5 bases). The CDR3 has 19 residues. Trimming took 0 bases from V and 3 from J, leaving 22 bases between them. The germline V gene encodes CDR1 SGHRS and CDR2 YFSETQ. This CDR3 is CASSLEGTHIIKSNQPQHF. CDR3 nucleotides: TGCGCCAGCAGCTTGGAAGGGACCCACATAATAAAGTCCAATCAGCCCCAGCATTTT.

CDR3 amino acids: CAITLGDYEQYF. The CDR3 region has the DNA TGTGCCATCACTTTGGGAGACTACGAGCAGTACTTC. V and J are TRBV10-3 and TRBJ2-7; D may be TRBD2 (5 bases). Germline V lookup: CDR1 ENHRY, CDR2 SYGVKD. The CDR3 has 12 residues. Trimming pared 7 bases from V and 3 bases from J, leaving 10 bases between.

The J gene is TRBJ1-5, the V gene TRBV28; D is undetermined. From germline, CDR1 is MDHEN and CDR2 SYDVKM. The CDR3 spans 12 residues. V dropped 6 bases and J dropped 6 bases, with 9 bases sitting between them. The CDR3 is CASRSSSQPQHF. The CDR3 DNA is TGTGCCAGCAGAAGTTCTAGTCAGCCCCAGCATTTT.

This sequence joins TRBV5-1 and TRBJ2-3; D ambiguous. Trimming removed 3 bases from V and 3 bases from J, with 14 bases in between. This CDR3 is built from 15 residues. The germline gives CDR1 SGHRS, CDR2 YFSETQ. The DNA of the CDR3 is TGCGCCAGCAGCTCCCCGGCCGGGCAGACAGATACGCAGTATTTT. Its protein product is CASSSPAGQTDTQYF.

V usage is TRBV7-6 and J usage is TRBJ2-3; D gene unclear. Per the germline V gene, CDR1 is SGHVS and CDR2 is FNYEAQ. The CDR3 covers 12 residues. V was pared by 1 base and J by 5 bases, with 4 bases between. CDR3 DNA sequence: TGTGCCAGCAGCTTAGGTAAAGATACGCAGTATTTT. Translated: CASSLGKDTQYF.

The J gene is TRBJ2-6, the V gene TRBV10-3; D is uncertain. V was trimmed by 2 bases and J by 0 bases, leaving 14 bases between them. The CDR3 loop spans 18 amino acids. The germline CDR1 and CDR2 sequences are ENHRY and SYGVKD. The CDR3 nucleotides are TGTGCCATCAGTGAGCCACCTGTTGACCACTCTGGGGCCAACGTCCTGACTTTC. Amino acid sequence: CAISEPPVDHSGANVLTF.

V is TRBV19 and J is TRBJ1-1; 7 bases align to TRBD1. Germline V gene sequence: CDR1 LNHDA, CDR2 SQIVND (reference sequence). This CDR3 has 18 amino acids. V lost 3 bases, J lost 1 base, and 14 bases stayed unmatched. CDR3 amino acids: CASSIDRESGWGNTEAFF. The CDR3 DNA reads TGTGCCAGTAGTATCGACAGGGAGAGCGGTTGGGGGAACACTGAAGCTTTCTTT.

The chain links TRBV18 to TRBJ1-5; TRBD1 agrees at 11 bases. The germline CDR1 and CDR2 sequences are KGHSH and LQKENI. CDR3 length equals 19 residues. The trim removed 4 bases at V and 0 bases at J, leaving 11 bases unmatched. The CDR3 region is CASSQQPGQGGDSNQPQHF. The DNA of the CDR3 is TGTGCCAGCTCACAACAACCGGGACAGGGGGGAGATAGCAATCAGCCCCAGCATTTT. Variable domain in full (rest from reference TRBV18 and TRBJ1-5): NAGVMQNPRHLVRRRGQEARLRCSPMKGHSHVYWYRQLPEEGLKFMVYLQKENIIDESGMPKERFSAEFPKEGPSILRIQQVVRGDSAAYFCASSQQPGQGGDSNQPQHFGDGTRLSIL.

The CDR3 protein is CASSRQGSYEQYF. For the CDR3, the DNA is TGTGCCAGCAGCCGACAGGGATCCTACGAGCAGTACTTC. The rearrangement joins TRBV27 to TRBJ2-7, with TRBD1 matching 7 bases. Germline CDR1 reads MNHEY; CDR2 reads SMNVEV (reference sequence). The CDR3 is 13 residues long. Trimming took 6 bases from V and 1 from J; bases not matched to a gene: 3.

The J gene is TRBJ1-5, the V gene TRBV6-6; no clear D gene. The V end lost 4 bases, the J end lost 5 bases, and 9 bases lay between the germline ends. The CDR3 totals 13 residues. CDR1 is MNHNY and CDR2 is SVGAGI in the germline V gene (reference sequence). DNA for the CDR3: TGTGCCAGCAGTTCAAGGTCTGATCAGCCCCAGCATTTT. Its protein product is CASSSRSDQPQHF.

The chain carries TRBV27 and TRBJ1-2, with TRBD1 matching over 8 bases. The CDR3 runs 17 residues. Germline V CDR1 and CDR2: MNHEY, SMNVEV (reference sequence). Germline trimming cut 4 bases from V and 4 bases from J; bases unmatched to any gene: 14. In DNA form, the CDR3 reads TGTGCCAGCAGTTCTACGCACCAGACAGGGGTAGTCTATGGCTACACCTTC. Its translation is CASSSTHQTGVVYGYTF.

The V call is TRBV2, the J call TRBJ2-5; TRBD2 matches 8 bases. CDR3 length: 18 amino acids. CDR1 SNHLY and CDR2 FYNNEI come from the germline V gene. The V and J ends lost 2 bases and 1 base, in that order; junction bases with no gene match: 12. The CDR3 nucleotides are TGTGCCAGCAGTGAAAGGATAGGAGCGGGGGTGATCCAAGAGACCCAGTACTTC. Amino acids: CASSERIGAGVIQETQYF.

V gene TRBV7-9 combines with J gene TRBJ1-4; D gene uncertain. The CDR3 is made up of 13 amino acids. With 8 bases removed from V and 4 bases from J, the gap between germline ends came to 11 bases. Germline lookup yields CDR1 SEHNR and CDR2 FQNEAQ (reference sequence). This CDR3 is CASSRGNNEKLFF. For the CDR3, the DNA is TGTGCCAGCTCTCGGGGTAATAATGAAAAACTGTTTTTT.

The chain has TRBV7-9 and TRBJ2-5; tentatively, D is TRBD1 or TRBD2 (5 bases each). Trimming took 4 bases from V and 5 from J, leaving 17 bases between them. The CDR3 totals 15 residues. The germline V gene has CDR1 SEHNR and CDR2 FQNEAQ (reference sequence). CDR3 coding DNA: TGTGCCAGCAGCTCCGGGACCCATGAGGGGGAGACCCAGTACTTC. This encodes CASSSGTHEGETQYF.